The source of this T cell receptor (beta chain) is a study of blood T cell repertoires in COVID-19. Whole-study context: PBMCs, B-cell-depleted T cells, or T cells provided the cDNA or gDNA that made up the material.

Original processing methods: Amplification from reference gene primers served as the basis for estimated nucleated cell counts. TCRdb's copy holds only in-frame clones and misses some; the assay was immunoSEQ multiplex PCR. For V, J and clone size, that table is used; D and trimming come from the DNA. The repertoire consists of fewer than 150,000 clones, with roughly 90% occurring once and the leading ten covering more than 9%. The germline gives CDR1 SGHAT, CDR2 FQDESV (reference sequence). V was shortened by 7 bases and J by 0 bases, with 14 bases between the two germline ends. This CDR3 region has 15 residues.

Sequenced: peripheral blood. The chain uses TRBV11-1 and TRBJ2-3, with TRBD2 as a possible D gene (6 bases). This clonotype was sampled from a man aged 45-65 years with active or convalescent COVID-19. The CDR3, as DNA: TGTGCCAGCACCCCCCAGCGGGCCAGCACAGATACGCAGTATTTT. This codes for CASTPQRASTDTQYF.